The rows below give T cell receptor beta chains drawn from one sample of a study of OX40 agonist ivuxolimab in advanced cancers. Measured with immunoSEQ multiplex PCR; TCRdb has only the in-frame clones, and not every one. The profile shows 99,000 or so clones, approximately 94% of them singletons. The sample consisted of CD4+ or CD8+ T cells sorted from blood, taken in a trial of the OX40 agonist ivuxolimab. Source of these receptors: an adult with an advanced solid tumor such as melanoma, head and neck, liver or kidney cancer. Each CDR3 is given with its conserved first and last residue. The D gene is left open where the match is weak. Size is omitted from some rows. Given values are once, few, many or a class for expanded clones.

j_call d_call v_call clone_size cdr3_aa cdr3_nt
TRBJ2-2 TRBD2 TRBV5-1 once CASSSGLAGGPSGELFF TGCGCCAGCAGCTCGGGACTAGCGGGAGGGCCCAGCGGGGAGCTGTTTTTT
TRBJ1-1 TRBD1 TRBV18 . CASSQDRDTEAFF TGTGCCAGCTCGCAGGACAGGGACACTGAAGCTTTCTTT
TRBJ1-4 . TRBV4-3 . CASSQDAPGPHEKLFF TGCGCCAGCAGCCAAGATGCCCCGGGCCCACATGAAAAACTGTTTTTT
TRBJ2-2 . TRBV21-1 once CASSKVLRSGRAATGELFF TGTGCCAGCAGCAAAGTCTTGCGGAGCGGGAGGGCTGCCACCGGGGAGCTGTTTTTT
TRBJ2-2 . TRBV29-1 . CSVVSTGELFF TGCAGTGTAGTGAGCACCGGGGAGCTGTTTTTT
TRBJ2-7 TRBD1 TRBV18 . CASSTMTGSSYEQYF TGTGCCAGCTCAACCATGACAGGGAGCTCCTACGAGCAGTACTTC
TRBJ2-3 TRBD2 TRBV9 . CASSALGLAASTDTQYF TGTGCCAGCAGCGCCCTGGGACTAGCGGCCAGCACAGATACGCAGTATTTT
TRBJ1-5 TRBD1 TRBV28 . CASRTGGEINQPQHF TGTGCCAGCAGGACAGGGGGAGAGATCAATCAGCCCCAGCATTTT
TRBJ2-7 TRBD1 TRBV18 . CASSPGTGNREDEQYF TGTGCCAGCTCACCCGGGACAGGGAATAGAGAGGACGAGCAGTACTTC
TRBJ2-2 TRBD2 TRBV6-5 . CASTLAGTGELFF TGTGCCAGCACGTTAGCGGGCACCGGGGAGCTGTTTTTT
TRBJ2-1 TRBD2 TRBV28 . CASSLPGTSSYNEQFF TGTGCCAGCAGTTTACCCGGGACTAGCTCCTACAATGAGCAGTTCTTC
TRBJ1-1 . TRBV10-2 . CASRQDVDTEAFF TGCGCCAGCAGGCAGGACGTAGACACTGAAGCTTTCTTT
TRBJ1-1 . TRBV2 . CASRVDVNTEAFF TGTGCCAGCAGGGTAGACGTGAACACTGAAGCTTTCTTT
TRBJ1-2 . TRBV10-3 . CAISEQGPHTF TGTGCCATCAGTGAACAGGGCCCCCACACCTTC
TRBJ2-5 TRBD1 TRBV5-4 . CASSPNRDRGETQYF TGTGCCAGCAGTCCAAACCGGGACAGGGGTGAGACCCAGTACTTC
TRBJ1-5 . TRBV5-8 . CASSFLGGAGNQPQHF TGTGCCAGCAGCTTCCTAGGGGGGGCAGGCAATCAGCCCCAGCATTTT
TRBJ2-7 . TRBV7-2 . CASSPQALPGGYEQHF TGTGCCAGCAGCCCACAAGCTCTGCCCGGGGGTTACGAGCAGCACTTC
TRBJ2-7 TRBD1 TRBV7-9 . CASSLGQGARTAF TGTGCCAGCAGCTTGGGACAGGGGGCGAGAACTGCCTTC
TRBJ2-5 TRBD1 TRBV5-1 . CASSSGQGYQETQYF TGCGCCAGCAGCTCGGGACAGGGGTACCAAGAGACCCAGTACTTC
TRBJ2-4 TRBD2 TRBV7-2 . CASSWGLARNIQYF TGTGCCAGCAGCTGGGGACTAGCGAGGAACATTCAGTACTTC
TRBJ1-4 TRBD1 TRBV5-1 . CASSPGTGTNEKLFF TGCGCCAGCAGCCCGGGGACAGGGACTAATGAAAAACTGTTTTTT
TRBJ1-3 . TRBV28 . CASSLGGSGNTIYF TGTGCCAGCAGTTTGGGGGGGTCTGGAAACACCATATATTTT
TRBJ2-2 . TRBV5-1 . CASSVTGSGELFF TGCGCCAGCAGCGTAACAGGGTCTGGGGAGCTGTTTTTT
TRBJ1-2 . TRBV6-4 few CASSMQDGYTF TGTGCCAGCAGTATGCAGGATGGCTACACCTTC
TRBJ2-1 TRBD2 TRBV5-1 . CASSWGTSGSSNEQFF TGCGCCAGCAGCTGGGGGACTAGCGGGAGTTCGAATGAGCAGTTCTTC
TRBJ2-5 TRBD2 TRBV6-1 . CASSERGGAGTQYF TGTGCCAGCAGTGAGCGCGGGGGGGCGGGGACCCAGTACTTC